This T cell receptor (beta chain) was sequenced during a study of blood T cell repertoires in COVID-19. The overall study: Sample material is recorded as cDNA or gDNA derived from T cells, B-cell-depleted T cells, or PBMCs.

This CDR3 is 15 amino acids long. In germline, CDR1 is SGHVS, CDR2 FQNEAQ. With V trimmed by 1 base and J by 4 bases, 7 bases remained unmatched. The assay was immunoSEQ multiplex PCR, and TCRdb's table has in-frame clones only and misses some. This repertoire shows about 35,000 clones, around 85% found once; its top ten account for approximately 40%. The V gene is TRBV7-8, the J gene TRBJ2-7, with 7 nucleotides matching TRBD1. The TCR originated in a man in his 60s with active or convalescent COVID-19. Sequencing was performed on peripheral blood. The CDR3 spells CASSLGTGYGYEQYV. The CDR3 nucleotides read TGTGCCAGCAGCTTAGGGACAGGTTATGGTTACGAGCAGTACGTC.